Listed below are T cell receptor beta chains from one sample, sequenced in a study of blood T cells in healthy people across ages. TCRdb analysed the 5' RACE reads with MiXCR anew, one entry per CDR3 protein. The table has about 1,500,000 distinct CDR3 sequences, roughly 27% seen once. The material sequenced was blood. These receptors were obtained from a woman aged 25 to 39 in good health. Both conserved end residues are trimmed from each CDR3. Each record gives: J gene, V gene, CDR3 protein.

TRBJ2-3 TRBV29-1 SGRLDYELRGTDTQY
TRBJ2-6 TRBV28 ASSFLGPSGANVLT
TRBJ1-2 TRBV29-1 SVEARRQGYGYT
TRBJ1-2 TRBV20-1 SASAMDSLYGYT
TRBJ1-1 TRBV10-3 AISDLGPEAF
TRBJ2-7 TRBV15 ATSRVGTISGRYEQY
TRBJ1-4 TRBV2 ASMGFSEKLF
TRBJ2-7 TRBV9 ASSVEGGTPQQY
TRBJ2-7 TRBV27 ASRLDRGSPYEQY
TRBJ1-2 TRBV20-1 SATRGLGYT
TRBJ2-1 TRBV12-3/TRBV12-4 ASSLVTGGLGEQF
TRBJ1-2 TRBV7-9 ASSPSGLVRYYGYT
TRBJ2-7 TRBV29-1 SVVQRNYEQY
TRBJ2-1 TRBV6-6 ASRGYNSYNEQF
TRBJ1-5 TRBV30 AWSATDYKPQH
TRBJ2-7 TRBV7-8 ASSFNQLGEQY